Following are 14 T cell receptor beta chains from one sample sequenced in a study of T-cell reconstitution after alpha-beta-depleted transplantation in children. Unique molecular identifiers tagged the TCRbeta library. TCRdb ran MiXCR on the PCR reads and lists one entry per CDR3 protein. The data hold some 600,000 distinct CDR3 sequences, with roughly 13% observed a single time. The specimen comprised PBMCs, mostly from graft donor cells, sampled 360 days after TCRalphabeta/CD19-depleted stem cell transplant. Source of these receptors: a male patient under 18 who had a stem cell transplant for acute myeloid leukemia, so the T cells may come from the graft donor.

This chain connects TRBV10-3 to TRBJ1-1; D call uncertain. The CDR3 loop spans 15 amino acids. The germline V and J ends were trimmed by 6 bases and 0 bases, with 14 bases remaining between them. Germline CDR1 is ENHRY and CDR2 is SYGVKD. The CDR3 region has the DNA TGTGCCATCAGAGGTTCCCGGGGAATGAACACTGAAGCTTTCTTT. Translating it yields CAIRGSRGMNTEAFF.

This clonotype was detected only a few times. The chain carries TRBV21-1 and TRBJ2-2; the table's D call of TRBD2 was not tested on the DNA. TRBV21-1 is a recognized pseudogene. The CDR3 totals 17 residues. CDR3 protein: CASSKVRGGRNTGELFF. The CDR3 DNA sequence: TGTGCCAGCAGCAAAGTTCGAGGCGGGAGGAATACCGGGGAGCTGTTTTTT.

The V gene is TRBV7-3, the J gene TRBJ2-3; 14 positions agree with TRBD2. CDR1 and CDR2 (germline): SGHTA, FQGTGA. The CDR3 loop spans 16 amino acids. V lost 4 bases and J lost 9; bases outside the gene matches: 9. DNA for the CDR3: TGTGCCAGCAGCTCAGCGGGACTAGCGGGAGAGAAAACGCAGTATTTT. It translates to CASSSAGLAGEKTQYF.

A few counts support this clonotype. The chain joins TRBV10-3 to TRBJ2-1; 7 bases are a match to TRBD2. Germline V lookup: CDR1 ENHRY, CDR2 SYGVKD. CDR3 length: 16 residues. Losses at the gene ends were 3 bases for V and 8 bases for J; bases not matched to a gene: 13. The DNA for the CDR3 is TGTGCCATCAGTGAAGGCGGGAGCCCCGAGGGCGATGAGCAGTTCTTC. Translating it yields CAISEGGSPEGDEQFF.

The genes are TRBV29-1 and TRBJ2-7, with D tentatively TRBD1 (6 bases). CDR1 is SQVTM, CDR2 ANQGSEA, per germline. V gave up 0 bases and J gave up 3 bases, with 15 bases separating them. The CDR3 loop spans 15 amino acids. The chain's CDR3 is CSVEEGRGPFYEQYF. The CDR3 DNA reads TGCAGCGTTGAAGAGGGCAGGGGCCCTTTCTACGAGCAGTACTTC.

This clonotype turned up a few times. V and J are TRBV29-1 and TRBJ2-1; tentative D call: TRBD2 (5 bases). The germline V gene has CDR1 SQVTM and CDR2 ANQGSEA. The CDR3 length is 13 residues. Trimming removed 2 bases from V and 3 bases from J, with 8 bases in between. Here the CDR3 reads CSVEPGNYNEQFF. Here the CDR3 DNA reads TGCAGCGTTGAACCGGGGAACTACAATGAGCAGTTCTTC.

This clonotype was picked up many times. J is TRBJ1-1 and V is TRBV7-9, with D hard to call. Germline values: CDR1 SEHNR, CDR2 FQNEAQ (reference sequence). Trimming stripped 7 bases from V and 1 base from J, with 10 bases between. The CDR3 is 13 amino acids. The CDR3 region is CASKQNTNTEAFF. CDR3 coding DNA: TGTGCCAGCAAACAAAACACGAACACTGAAGCTTTCTTT.

This rearrangement joins TRBV6-1 to TRBJ2-7; D unresolved. Germline V CDR1 and CDR2: MNHNS, SASEGT. Trimming removed 2 bases at V and 3 bases at J, with 5 bases between. This CDR3 has 12 amino acids. The CDR3 spells CASSETVYEQYF. In DNA, the CDR3 is TGTGCCAGCAGTGAAACTGTCTACGAGCAGTACTTC.

The rearrangement links TRBV12-3 or TRBV12-4 to TRBJ2-7, with D maybe TRBD2 (5 bases). The length of the CDR3 is 14 residues. Trimming removed 3 bases at V and 4 bases at J, with 13 bases between. The CDR3 region is CASSFDYRPYEQYF. In DNA form, the CDR3 reads TGTGCCAGCAGTTTCGACTACCGACCGTACGAGCAGTACTTC.

There are many counts of this clonotype. This chain connects TRBV29-1 to TRBJ2-7; 7 bases map to TRBD1. The V and J ends lost 6 bases and 1 base, in that order; junction bases with no gene match: 6. CDR3 size: 13 residues. CDR1 is SQVTM and CDR2 is ANQGSEA in the germline V gene. The CDR3, as DNA: TGCAGCGTCTCCACGACAGGGTCCTACGAGCAGTACTTC. It is translated as CSVSTTGSYEQYF.

This clonotype was seen a few times. The chain is built from TRBV6-2 or TRBV6-3 and TRBJ2-3, with a tentative D call TRBD2 (6 bases). With 7 bases removed from V and 2 bases from J, the gap between germline ends came to 7 bases. Looked up from germline, CDR1 is MNHEY and CDR2 is SVGEGT. The CDR3 spans 12 residues. CDR3 region: CASKRATDTQYF. CDR3 DNA: TGTGCCAGCAAGCGGGCCACAGATACGCAGTATTTT.

This clonotype was seen a handful of times. This rearrangement joins TRBV4-3 to TRBJ2-1, with 10 positions matching TRBD2. The CDR3 runs 17 residues. V lost 1 base to trimming and J lost 4 bases; unmatched junction nucleotides: 7. CDR1 and CDR2 from the germline V gene are LGHNA and YSLEER. The CDR3 reads CASSQAGLAGEYNEQFF. The CDR3 nucleotides are TGCGCCAGCAGCCAAGCTGGGCTAGCGGGAGAGTACAATGAGCAGTTCTTC.

This clonotype showed up many times. The chain links TRBV27 to TRBJ2-7, with 7 nucleotides matching TRBD2. Germline CDR1 and CDR2: MNHEY and SMNVEV (reference sequence). With V trimmed by 5 bases and J by 0 bases, 13 bases remained unmatched. There are 17 residues in the CDR3. The CDR3 DNA follows: TGTGCCAGCAGTCGCTCCACCCCTAGCGGAAACTCCTACGAGCAGTACTTC. This gives the protein CASSRSTPSGNSYEQYF.

This rearrangement joins TRBV29-1 to TRBJ2-3, with D possibly matching TRBD1 (6 bases). Between the trimmed V and J ends, which lost 4 bases and 0 bases, there was a span of 14 bases. Germline CDR1 and CDR2: SQVTM and ANQGSEA. CDR3 length equals 15 residues. The DNA of the CDR3 is TGCAGCGTTGGGACAGACGCCCTTAGCACAGATACGCAGTATTTT. It codes for CSVGTDALSTDTQYF.